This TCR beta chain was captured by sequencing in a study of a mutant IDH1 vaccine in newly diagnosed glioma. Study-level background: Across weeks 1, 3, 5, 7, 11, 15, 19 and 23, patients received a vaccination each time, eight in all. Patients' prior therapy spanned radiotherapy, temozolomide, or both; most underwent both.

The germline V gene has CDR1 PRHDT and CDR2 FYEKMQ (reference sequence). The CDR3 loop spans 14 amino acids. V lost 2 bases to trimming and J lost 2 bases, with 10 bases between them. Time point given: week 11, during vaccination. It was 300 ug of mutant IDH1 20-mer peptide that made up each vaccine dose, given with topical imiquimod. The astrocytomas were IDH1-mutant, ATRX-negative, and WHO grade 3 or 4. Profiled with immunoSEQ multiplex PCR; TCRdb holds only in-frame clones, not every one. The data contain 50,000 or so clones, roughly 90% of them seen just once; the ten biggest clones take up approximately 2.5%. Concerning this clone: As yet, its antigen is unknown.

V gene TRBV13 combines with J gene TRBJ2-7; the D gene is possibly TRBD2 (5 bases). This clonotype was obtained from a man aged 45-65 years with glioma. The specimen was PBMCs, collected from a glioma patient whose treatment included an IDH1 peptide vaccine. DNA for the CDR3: TGTGCCAGCAGCTTAAAACGGGAAACCTACGAGCAGTACTTC. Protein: CASSLKRETYEQYF.